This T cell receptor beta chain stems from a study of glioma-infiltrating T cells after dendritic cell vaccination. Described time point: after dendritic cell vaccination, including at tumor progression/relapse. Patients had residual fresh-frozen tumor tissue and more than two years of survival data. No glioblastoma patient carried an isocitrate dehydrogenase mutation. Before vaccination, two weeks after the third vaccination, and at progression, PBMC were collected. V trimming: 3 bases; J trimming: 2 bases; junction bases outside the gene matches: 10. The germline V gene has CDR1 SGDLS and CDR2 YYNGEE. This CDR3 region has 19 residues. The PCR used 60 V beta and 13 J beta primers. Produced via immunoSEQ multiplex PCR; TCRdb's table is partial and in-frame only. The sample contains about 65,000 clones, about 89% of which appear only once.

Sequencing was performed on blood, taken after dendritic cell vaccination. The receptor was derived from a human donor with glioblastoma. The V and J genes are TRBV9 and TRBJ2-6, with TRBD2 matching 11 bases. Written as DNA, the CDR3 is TGTGCCAGCAGCGCATTCACTAGCGGGAGAAGAACTGGGGCCAACGTCCTGACTTTC. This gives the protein CASSAFTSGRRTGANVLTF.